The sequence of this TCR beta chain was determined in a study of cytomegalovirus exposure and HLA in healthy donors. The overall study: The 130 or so validation repertoires used a platform that matched the one used for the approximately 670 first-cohort repertoires, as a later analysis reported.

Assay used: immunoSEQ multiplex PCR; TCRdb lists only in-frame clones, some missing. The sample lists roughly 190,000 clones; approximately 86% were seen once. The CDR3 sequence is 15 residues long. Losses at the gene ends were 5 bases for V and 2 bases for J; bases not matched to a gene: 7. From germline, CDR1 is SEHNR and CDR2 FQNEAQ (reference sequence). Study results and limitations: Specificity for CMV antigens was confirmed in vitro for a few of the CMV-associated chains.

For this clone: Antigen specificity is unknown.

The donors were part of the validation cohort of 120 subjects. That cohort was separate from the first cohort, which comprised fewer than 800 subjects. V is TRBV7-9 and J is TRBJ2-3, with 7 bases lining up with TRBD2. The TCR was taken from a man between 25 and 39 years old in good health and CMV-seropositive. The sample was PBMCs. This chain's CDR3 is CASSTPSGPTDTQYF. In DNA form, the CDR3 reads TGTGCCAGCAGCACACCTAGCGGACCCACAGATACGCAGTATTTT.